This entry concerns a single T cell receptor beta chain. These data belong to a study of blood T cell repertoires in COVID-19. Trimming removed 6 bases from V and 3 bases from J; junction bases left unmatched: 4. Germline CDR1 reads MDHEN; CDR2 reads SYDVKM. The CDR3 consists of 15 residues. The data were produced by immunoSEQ multiplex PCR, yet TCRdb's version contains in-frame clones alone and is incomplete. The repertoire includes approximately 400,000 clones, 88% of them detected once, and around 13% sits in the top ten. Sequencing was performed on peripheral blood. This receptor was obtained from a woman aged 45-65 years with COVID-19, enrolled during active disease. V is TRBV28 and J is TRBJ1-6; 8 positions agree with TRBD1. The CDR3 is CASRLQGVYNSPLHF. For the CDR3, the DNA is TGTGCCAGCAGACTACAGGGGGTCTATAATTCACCCCTCCACTTT. Full variable domain (missing parts from reference TRBV28 and TRBJ1-6): DVKVTQSSRYLVKRTGEKVFLECVQDMDHENMFWYRQDPGLGLRLIYFSYDVKMKEKGDIPEGYSVSREKKERFSLILESASTNQTSMYLCASRLQGVYNSPLHFGNGTRLTVT.